These 30 T cell receptor beta chains originate from one sample sequenced in a study of CD8+CD57+ T cells in acquired aplastic anemia. Selection for sequencing was limited to patients who had shown CD8+CD57+ cell expansion by flow cytometry. Profiles of TCR beta VDJ and CDR3 were generated from a genomic DNA template. Each CDR3 protein gets one entry after TCRdb re-called the reads with MiXCR. The table has some 200,000 distinct CDR3 sequences, about half seen once; the top ten hold 20%. Sequencing used sorted CD4+, CD8+, or CD8+CD57+ T cells (not recorded which) from PBMCs. All receptors derive from a human donor with aplastic anemia.

This clonotype was seen repeatedly, ten times or more. The chain joins TRBV19 to TRBJ1-5, with 9 bases fitting TRBD1. J was trimmed by 8 bases and V by 5 bases; bases with no gene match: 7. CDR1 is LNHDA and CDR2 is SQIVND in the germline V gene (reference sequence). This CDR3 has 14 amino acids. The CDR3 protein is CASSPQGATEPQHF. CDR3 bases: TGTGCCAGTAGTCCACAGGGGGCCACCGAGCCCCAGCATTTT. The entire variable domain, with the rest obtained from reference TRBV19 and TRBJ1-5, is as follows: DGGITQSPKYLFRKEGQNVTLSCEQNLNHDAMYWYRQDPGQGLRLIYYSQIVNDFQKGDIAEGYSVSREKKESFPLTVTSAQKNPTAFYLCASSPQGATEPQHFGDGTRLSIL.

On this clonotype: Since a much larger clone is just one base distant, this may be a read error. This chain links TRBV6-6 with TRBJ2-1; 7 bases map to TRBD1. CDR3 size: 17 residues. The germline gives CDR1 MNHNY, CDR2 SVGAGI (reference sequence). V lost 6 bases to trimming and J lost 13 bases; unmatched junction nucleotides: 24. As DNA, the CDR3 is TGTGCCAGCAGGGGGACAGAGGACAATGCGCAGTTCATGGAACAGTTCTTC. This encodes CASRGTEDNAQFMEQFF.

This clonotype was counted only a few times. This sequence may be a read error, since a much larger clone differs from it by one base. CDR3 nucleotide sequence: TGTGCCAGCTTACAGGACCCGAACACCGGGGAGCTGTTTTTT. Its protein product is CASLQDPNTGELFF. The chain combines TRBV2 with TRBJ2-2, with a tentative D call TRBD1 (5 bases). Germline values: CDR1 SNHLY, CDR2 FYNNEI. CDR3 length: 14 residues. Trimming left V 8 bases short and J 0 bases short, with 10 bases between.

This chain joins TRBV5-1 and TRBJ1-6, with D unresolved. From germline, CDR1 is SGHRS and CDR2 YFSETQ. V was clipped by 0 bases and J by 7 bases, with 14 bases between them. This CDR3 spans 16 amino acids. The CDR3 region has the DNA TGCGCCAGCAGCTTGGGTGCGAGCACGGCGAATTCACCCCTCCACTTT. It encodes CASSLGASTANSPLHF.

This clonotype was observed at least ten times. The chain couples TRBV7-9 to TRBJ1-2; weak D call: TRBD1 (6 bases). The CDR3 is 20 amino acids. Germline lookup yields CDR1 SEHNR and CDR2 FQNEAQ (reference sequence). V lost 4 bases and J 1 base, leaving 28 bases between the germline ends. The CDR3 DNA is TGTGCCAGCAGCTCTATGTGGACCGGTGACAGGAGGTTTCGTAACTATGGCTACACCTTC. This translates into CASSSMWTGDRRFRNYGYTF.

This clonotype was seen a single time. The chain couples TRBV10-3 to TRBJ2-1; 13 bases fit TRBD2. Germline loops: CDR1 ENHRY, CDR2 SYGVKD. V lost 5 bases and J lost 0; bases outside the gene matches: 4. The CDR3 sequence is 17 residues long. CDR3 residues: CAISPRTSGGSYNEQFF. CDR3 bases: TGTGCCATCAGTCCCAGGACTAGCGGGGGCTCCTACAATGAGCAGTTCTTC.

This clonotype was recorded only once. A much larger clone is a single base away; this may be a read error. The chain uses TRBV19 and TRBJ2-1; perhaps TRBD1 as D (7 bases). The CDR3 sequence is 16 residues long. Trimming cost V 8 bases and J 4 bases, with 21 bases left between them. Germline CDR1 reads LNHDA; CDR2 reads SQIVND (reference sequence). The CDR3 loop is CASAPGQGGYYNEQFF. In DNA, the CDR3 is TGTGCCAGTGCTCCCGGGCAGGGGGGATATTACAATGAGCAGTTCTTC.

V and J are TRBV20-1 and TRBJ2-7, with TRBD2 identical over 9 bases. CDR1 is DFQATT and CDR2 is SNEGSKA in the germline V gene (reference sequence). The CDR3 has 17 residues. With V trimmed by 0 bases and J by 1 base, 10 bases remained unmatched. DNA for the CDR3: TGCAGTGCTAGAGATGCCGCGGGCGGGGGGGCGTCCTACGAGCAGTACTTC. Its protein product is CSARDAAGGGASYEQYF.

Ten or more counts support this clonotype. This chain uses TRBV6-1 with TRBJ2-5; 9 bases map to TRBD2. The CDR3 runs 16 residues. Trimming at V came to 7 bases and at J to 5 bases, leaving 14 bases not matched to a gene. Germline CDR1 reads MNHNS; CDR2 reads SASEGT. As DNA, the CDR3 is TGTGCCAGCACGACCCTTAGCGGGGGAGGGGGGGAGACCCAGTACTTC. It codes for CASTTLSGGGGETQYF.

The chain uses TRBV20-1 and TRBJ2-7; 14 bases line up with TRBD2. Unmatched junction bases numbered 14, after V lost 0 bases and J lost 7 bases. Looked up from germline, CDR1 is DFQATT and CDR2 is SNEGSKA (reference sequence). The CDR3 totals 18 residues. CDR3 residues: CSARDPGLAGEGAWEQYF. The CDR3 DNA reads as TGCAGTGCTAGAGATCCGGGACTAGCGGGAGAGGGGGCTTGGGAGCAGTACTTC.

This clonotype has a count of ten or more. This chain uses TRBV9 with TRBJ2-2; D gene unclear. The germline V and J ends were trimmed by 4 bases and 6 bases, with 10 bases remaining between them. Germline V gene lookup returns CDR1 SGDLS and CDR2 YYNGEE. The CDR3 runs 13 residues. In DNA, the CDR3 is TGTGCCAGCAGCCCCCCGGGTTCCGGGGAGCTGTTTTTT. It translates to CASSPPGSGELFF.

This rearrangement joins TRBV15 to TRBJ2-7; 8 nucleotides agree with TRBD1. V shed 8 bases and J 2 bases; nucleotides not matched to a gene: 5. Germline V gene lookup returns CDR1 LNHNV and CDR2 YYDKDF (reference sequence). This CDR3 has 13 residues. As DNA, the CDR3 is TGTGCCACCGGACAGGGACTTACCTACGAGCAGTACGTC. Translation: CATGQGLTYEQYV.

The V call is TRBV5-1, the J call TRBJ2-3; D is unresolved. Germline V gene sequence: CDR1 SGHRS, CDR2 YFSETQ. V was cut by 0 bases and J by 5 bases, with 7 bases left in between. This CDR3 spans 13 amino acids. The CDR3 loop is CASSLVRRDTQYF. The CDR3 DNA is TGCGCCAGCAGCTTGGTCCGGAGAGATACGCAGTATTTT. Variable domain in full (rest from reference TRBV5-1 and TRBJ2-3): KAGVTQTPRYLIKTRGQQVTLSCSPISGHRSVSWYQQTPGQGLQFLFEYFSETQRNKGNFPGRFSGRQFSNSRSEMNVSTLELGDSALYLCASSLVRRDTQYFGPGTRLTVL.

A word on this clonotype: At one boundary the junction diverges from the germline segment, which might be a read error. The chain joins TRBV19 to TRBJ1-5; no definite D call. Looked up from germline, CDR1 is LNHDA and CDR2 is SQIVND (reference sequence). The CDR3 length is 15 residues. CDR3 loop: CASRTTFNSNQPRHF. The CDR3 DNA is TGTGCCAGTAGGACTACCTTTAATAGCAATCAGCCCCGGCATTTT.

Written as DNA, the CDR3 is TGTGCCAGCAGCGCGAGGGGCCTTAATCAGCCCCAGCATTTT. Its protein is CASSARGLNQPQHF. The chain uses TRBV2 and TRBJ1-5; D is possibly TRBD1 (5 bases). From germline, CDR1 is SNHLY and CDR2 FYNNEI. The CDR3 is made up of 14 amino acids. Trimming took off 6 bases at V and 4 bases at J, with 13 bases between the two ends.

The V and J genes are TRBV15 and TRBJ2-7; D call uncertain. The length of the CDR3 is 15 residues. CDR1 is LNHNV and CDR2 is YYDKDF in the germline V gene (reference sequence). V lost 3 bases and J lost 0, with 12 bases in between. CDR3 nucleotide sequence: TGTGCCACCAGCAGTGGGTTGGAAAGCTCCTACGAGCAGTACTTC. Amino acids: CATSSGLESSYEQYF.

J is TRBJ1-5 and V is TRBV20-1; D call uncertain. V was clipped by 5 bases and J by 0 bases, with 23 bases between them. Germline V lookup: CDR1 DFQATT, CDR2 SNEGSKA (reference sequence). The CDR3 is made up of 18 amino acids. The CDR3 bases are TGCAGTGCTGACCCGGGCGAGGTCAATGGGGATAGCAATCAGCCCCAGCATTTT. Amino acid sequence: CSADPGEVNGDSNQPQHF.

This clonotype was seen ten or more times. This chain connects TRBV25-1 to TRBJ2-5; 8 bases are shared with TRBD1. The CDR3 totals 16 residues. V dropped 3 bases and J dropped 4; count of bases not matched to a gene: 10. CDR1 is MGHDK and CDR2 is SYGVNS in the germline V gene. DNA for the CDR3: TGTGCCAGCAGTGACCCTCACCCAGGGGGCCGAGAGACCCAGTACTTC. This gives the protein CASSDPHPGGRETQYF.

This clonotype was recorded a few times. This chain links TRBV10-3 with TRBJ2-7; a possible D gene is TRBD1 (6 bases). The CDR3 runs 14 residues. V lost 6 bases and J 3 bases, leaving 15 bases between the germline ends. CDR1 is ENHRY, CDR2 SYGVKD, per germline. CDR3 residues: CAISPRGTDYEQYF. In DNA, the CDR3 is TGTGCCATCAGCCCCAGGGGAACCGACTACGAGCAGTACTTC.

Of note for this clonotype: This may come from a read error, since a much larger clone is one base off. Since no conserved phenylalanine or tryptophan closes the CDR3, a read error is the likely cause. CDR3 residues: CASSFDRGNQPQHS. The CDR3 DNA is TGTGCCAGCAGCTTTGACAGGGGAAATCAGCCCCAGCATTCT. The chain uses TRBV5-6 and TRBJ1-5, with 8 bases aligning to TRBD1. CDR1 SGHDT and CDR2 YYEEEE come from the germline V gene. V trimming: 2 bases; J trimming: 4 bases; junction bases outside the gene matches: 2. The length of the CDR3 is 14 residues.

This clonotype was seen a few times. The junction does not match germline at one end; this may be a read error. The chain couples TRBV5-1 to TRBJ1-2; a weak D match, TRBD1 (6 bases). Germline V lookup: CDR1 SGHRS, CDR2 YFSETQ. The CDR3 runs 13 residues. CDR3 residues: CASSLAGDYGYTF. CDR3 nucleotide sequence: TGTGCCAGCAGCTTAGCAGGGGACTATGGCTACACCTTC.

This clonotype was recorded many times. The chain recombines TRBV2 with TRBJ1-1; D is undetermined. CDR3 length: 13 residues. Germline CDR1 is SNHLY and CDR2 is FYNNEI. With 1 base removed from V and 1 base from J, the gap between germline ends came to 4 bases. CDR3 DNA: TGTGCCAGCAGTGAAGAACAGAACACTGAAGCTTTCTTT. This encodes CASSEEQNTEAFF.

This clonotype was seen at least ten times. The rearrangement links TRBV2 to TRBJ2-1; 10 nucleotides line up with TRBD2. This CDR3 comprises 14 residues. Trimming took 4 bases from V and 8 from J; bases not matched to a gene: 5. Per germline, CDR1 SNHLY and CDR2 FYNNEI. The CDR3: CASSVSGGRDEQFF. Here the CDR3 DNA reads TGTGCCAGCAGTGTTAGCGGGGGGCGTGATGAGCAGTTCTTC.

This rearrangement joins TRBV6-5 to TRBJ1-5; the D gene is possibly TRBD1 (5 bases). The CDR3 has 16 amino acids. The germline CDR1 and CDR2 sequences are MNHEY and SVGAGI. Trimming took 6 bases from V and 0 from J, leaving 15 bases between them. CDR3 DNA sequence: TGTGCCAGCAGATCCACGGGGGGGAGTAGCAATCAGCCCCAGCATTTT. This sequence encodes CASRSTGGSSNQPQHF.

This clonotype showed up many times. The genes are TRBV5-1 and TRBJ2-1, with TRBD1 matching 10 bases. V trimming: 4 bases; J trimming: 5 bases; junction bases outside the gene matches: 6. Germline CDR1 and CDR2: SGHRS and YFSETQ. The CDR3 contains 15 residues. DNA for the CDR3: TGCGCCAGCAGCCTCGGGACAGGGGTCCACAATGAGCAGTTCTTC. Its translation is CASSLGTGVHNEQFF.

This clonotype was found many times. V is TRBV6-1 and J is TRBJ2-1; D unresolved. The CDR3 is 14 amino acids. Germline values: CDR1 MNHNS, CDR2 SASEGT. Trimming took off 7 bases at V and 5 bases at J, with 15 bases between the two ends. This CDR3 reads CASTQQPKDNEQFF. The CDR3 DNA reads as TGTGCCAGCACCCAACAGCCCAAGGACAATGAGCAGTTCTTC.

A note on this clonotype: A much bigger clone sits one base away, suggesting this may be a read error. The chain combines TRBV12-3 or TRBV12-4 with TRBJ1-2, with 10 bases aligning to TRBD1. This CDR3 comprises 17 residues. Here the CDR3 reads CASSTATRDRGDYGCTF. CDR3 bases: TGTGCCAGCAGCACGGCAACTAGGGACAGGGGAGACTATGGCTGCACCTTC.

The rearrangement links TRBV24-1 to TRBJ1-5, with D possibly matching TRBD1 (5 bases). CDR3 length equals 13 residues. In germline, CDR1 is KGHDR, CDR2 SFDVKD. Between the trimmed V and J ends, which lost 9 bases and 5 bases, there was a span of 13 bases. DNA for the CDR3: TGTGCCACCGCTAGCGGGGGGGATCAGCCCCAGCATTTT. It encodes CATASGGDQPQHF.

This clonotype was seen ten or more times. The chain combines TRBV19 with TRBJ2-4; D gene uncertain. Germline CDR1 is LNHDA and CDR2 is SQIVND (reference sequence). V was pared by 5 bases and J by 3 bases, with 11 bases between. CDR3 length equals 14 residues. CDR3 sequence reads: CASSGPGSKNIQYF. DNA for the CDR3: TGTGCCAGTAGTGGACCGGGCAGCAAAAACATTCAGTACTTC.

This sequence joins TRBV6-1 and TRBJ1-3; possible D gene TRBD1, 5 bases. The germline gives CDR1 MNHNS, CDR2 SASEGT. The CDR3 contains 13 residues. Trimming stripped 8 bases from V and 1 base from J, with 9 bases between. CDR3 coding DNA: TGTGCCAGCGCGGGACTATCTGGAAACACCATATATTTT. Translating it yields CASAGLSGNTIYF.